The present T cell receptor (beta chain) was sequenced within a study of neurological immune-mediated disorders. Trimming removed 0 bases from V and 0 bases from J; junction bases left unmatched: 3. This CDR3 region has 17 residues. Germline CDR1 is GTSNPN and CDR2 is SVGIG (reference sequence). 5'RACE generated cDNA with 10-nucleotide random UMIs. MiXCR was run by TCRdb on the 5' RACE reads, yielding one entry per CDR3 protein. The top ten clones hold about 5% of a sample with about 90,000 distinct CDR3 sequences, less than 15% of them seen once. Time point meaning: longitudinal time-point 2. Sequenced material: PBMCs. The origin of this receptor is a female donor with HTLV-1-associated myelopathy (HAM/TSP). V gene TRBV30 combines with J gene TRBJ2-3; 13 nucleotides line up with TRBD2. CDR3 region: CAWSVGTSGVSTDTQYF. CDR3 in DNA: TGTGCCTGGAGTGTTGGGACTAGCGGGGTAAGCACAGATACGCAGTATTTT.